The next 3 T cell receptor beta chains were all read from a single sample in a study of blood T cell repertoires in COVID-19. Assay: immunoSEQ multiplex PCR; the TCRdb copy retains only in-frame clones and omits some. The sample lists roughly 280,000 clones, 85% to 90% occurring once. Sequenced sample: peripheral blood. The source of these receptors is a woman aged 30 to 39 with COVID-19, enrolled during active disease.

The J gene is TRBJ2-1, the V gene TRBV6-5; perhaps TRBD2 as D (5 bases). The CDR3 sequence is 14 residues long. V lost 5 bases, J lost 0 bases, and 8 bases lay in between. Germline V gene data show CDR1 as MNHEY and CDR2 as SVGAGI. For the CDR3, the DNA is TGTGCCAGCAGTATAGGGAGCTCCTACAATGAGCAGTTCTTC. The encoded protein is CASSIGSSYNEQFF.

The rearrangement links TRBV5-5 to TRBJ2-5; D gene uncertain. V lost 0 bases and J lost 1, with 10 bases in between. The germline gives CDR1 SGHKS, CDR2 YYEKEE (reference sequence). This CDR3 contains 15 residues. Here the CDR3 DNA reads TGTGCCAGCAGCTTGGTAGAGAAAATCCAAGAGACCCAGTACTTC. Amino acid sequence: CASSLVEKIQETQYF.

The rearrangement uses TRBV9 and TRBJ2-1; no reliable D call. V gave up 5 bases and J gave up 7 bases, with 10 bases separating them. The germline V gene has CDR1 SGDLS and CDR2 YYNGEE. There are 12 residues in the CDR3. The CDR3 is CASSASWNEQFF. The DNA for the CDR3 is TGTGCCAGCAGTGCTAGTTGGAATGAGCAGTTCTTC.